These T cell receptor beta chains were read from a single sample in a study of blood T cell repertoires in COVID-19. Assay used: immunoSEQ multiplex PCR; TCRdb lists only in-frame clones, some missing. The sample consists of 150,000 to 200,000 clones, 70% to 85% of them appearing once. The sample taken for sequencing was peripheral blood. Every receptor here comes from an elderly woman with acute or convalescent COVID-19. Both conserved end residues are part of each CDR3. Each record gives: CDR3 protein, CDR3 DNA, clone size, V gene, J gene, D gene. D genes are given only for firm matches. Not all rows give a size; the values are once, few, many and, for expanded clones, a class.

CASSLEVTGAAGYTF	TGTGCCAGCAGCTTAGAGGTGACAGGGGCGGCTGGCTACACCTTC	-	TRBV7-9	TRBJ1-2	TRBD1
CSVALAGGLFSYEQYF	TGCAGCGTTGCATTAGCGGGAGGCCTCTTCTCCTACGAGCAGTACTTC	-	TRBV29-1	TRBJ2-7	TRBD2
CSVRGQGGYNSPLHF	TGCAGCGTCCGGGGACAGGGAGGGTATAATTCACCCCTCCACTTT	-	TRBV29-1	TRBJ1-6	TRBD1
CASSRVGWRHNEQFF	TGCGCCAGCAGCCGAGTAGGATGGAGGCACAATGAGCAGTTCTTC	-	TRBV5-1	TRBJ2-1	-
CASSLEGGGFETQYF	TGTGCCAGCAGCTTGGAGGGGGGGGGATTCGAGACCCAGTACTTC	once	TRBV5-4	TRBJ2-5	-
CASSLRQGGTGELFF	TGTGCCAGCAGCTTGCGACAGGGTGGAACCGGGGAGCTGTTTTTT	-	TRBV5-4	TRBJ2-2	TRBD1
CASKDRENTEAFF	TGCGCCAGCAAAGACAGGGAGAACACTGAAGCTTTCTTT	-	TRBV5-1	TRBJ1-1	TRBD1
CASSLSGQTAGNTIYF	TGCGCCAGCAGCTTGTCCGGACAGACCGCTGGAAACACCATATATTTT	-	TRBV5-1	TRBJ1-3	-
CAISQPGQGYGKTDTQYF	TGTGCCATCAGTCAACCGGGGCAGGGGTATGGGAAAACAGATACGCAGTATTTT	-	TRBV10-3	TRBJ2-3	-
CASSPGTGTGPSGANVLTF	TGTGCCAGCAGCCCGGGGACCGGGACAGGTCCCTCTGGGGCCAACGTCCTGACTTTC	once	TRBV3-1/TRBV3-2	TRBJ2-6	TRBD1
CASRDFGFTDTQYF	TGTGCTAGCCGGGACTTCGGCTTCACAGATACGCAGTATTTT	-	TRBV27	TRBJ2-3	-
CASSWDREVQPQHF	TGTGCCAGCAGTTGGGACAGGGAAGTTCAGCCCCAGCATTTT	-	TRBV6-5	TRBJ1-5	TRBD1
CASSYDRVHEQFF	TGTGCCAGCAGTTACGACAGGGTCCATGAGCAGTTCTTC	-	TRBV6-5	TRBJ2-1	TRBD1
CASRPDRANTEAFF	TGTGCCAGTAGGCCGGACAGGGCTAACACTGAAGCTTTCTTT	-	TRBV19	TRBJ1-1	TRBD1
CASSPPRTSVNTGELFF	TGTGCCAGCAGTCCGCCGCGGACTAGCGTTAACACCGGGGAGCTGTTTTTT	-	TRBV27	TRBJ2-2	TRBD2
CASSPGQYSNQPQHF	TGTGCCAGCTCACCGGGACAATATAGCAATCAGCCCCAGCATTTT	-	TRBV18	TRBJ1-5	-
CSVEAWTGSSGYTF	TGCAGCGTTGAAGCCTGGACAGGGAGTAGTGGCTACACCTTC	-	TRBV29-1	TRBJ1-2	TRBD1
CASSGGLVGTEAFF	TGTGCCAGCAGTGGGGGACTAGTAGGGACTGAAGCTTTCTTT	-	TRBV6-1	TRBJ1-1	-
CASSEARGVAYNEQFF	TGTGCCAGCAGTGAAGCCCGGGGAGTTGCCTACAATGAGCAGTTCTTC	-	TRBV6-1	TRBJ2-1	-
CASSLGSGEGTEAFF	TGCGCCAGCAGCTTGGGATCAGGGGAGGGCACTGAAGCTTTCTTT	-	TRBV5-1	TRBJ1-1	-
CASSSGLAGGSSYNEQFF	TGTGCCAGCAGCTCTGGACTAGCGGGAGGGAGCTCCTACAATGAGCAGTTCTTC	once	TRBV5-4	TRBJ2-1	TRBD2
CASSPGRRGNSPLHF	TGTGCCAGCTCACCAGGCAGGCGGGGTAATTCACCCCTCCACTTT	-	TRBV18	TRBJ1-6	-
CASRPTQTSYEQYF	TGTGCAAGTCGCCCTACTCAAACCTCCTACGAGCAGTACTTC	-	TRBV12-2	TRBJ2-7	-
CASSTNVLAADTQYF	TGTGCCAGCTCCACCAACGTACTAGCAGCAGATACGCAGTATTTT	-	TRBV18	TRBJ2-3	-
CASSRTGKYGYTF	TGTGCCAGCAGCCGTACAGGGAAGTATGGCTACACCTTC	-	TRBV11-2	TRBJ1-2	-
CASSHPGQGAAVTEAFF	TGTGCCAGCAGCCATCCGGGACAGGGGGCAGCGGTCACTGAAGCTTTCTTT	-	TRBV5-6	TRBJ1-1	TRBD1
CASQREYEQYF	TGTGCCAGCCAACGGGAGTACGAGCAGTACTTC	-	TRBV18	TRBJ2-7	-
CSVGRFRGEVYGYTF	TGCAGCGTTGGCCGCTTCAGGGGAGAGGTTTATGGCTACACCTTC	-	TRBV29-1	TRBJ1-2	-
CASSLGPGNTIYF	TGCGCCAGCAGCTTGGGGCCTGGAAACACCATATATTTT	-	TRBV5-1	TRBJ1-3	-
CASSKDREDYGYTF	TGTGCCAGTAGTAAGGACAGGGAGGACTATGGCTACACCTTC	-	TRBV19	TRBJ1-2	TRBD1
CASSIGTGGYNEQFF	TGTGCCAGTAGTATTGGGACAGGGGGATACAATGAGCAGTTCTTC	-	TRBV19	TRBJ2-1	TRBD1
CASSFPSGDTGELFF	TGTGCCAGCAGCTTCCCGAGCGGAGACACCGGGGAGCTGTTTTTT	many	TRBV7-2	TRBJ2-2	-
CASSQVEGGEQYF	TGTGCCAGCAGCCAAGTGGAGGGAGGCGAGCAGTACTTC	few	TRBV3-1/TRBV3-2	TRBJ2-7	-
CASSYSLGANEKLFF	TGTGCCAGCAGTTACTCGCTCGGTGCTAATGAAAAACTGTTTTTT	-	TRBV6-2/TRBV6-3	TRBJ1-4	-
CSVAWTGGWTEAFF	TGCAGCGTAGCTTGGACAGGGGGCTGGACTGAAGCTTTCTTT	-	TRBV29-1	TRBJ1-1	TRBD1
CASSEYLAGATGELFF	TGTGCCAGCAGTGAATACCTAGCGGGAGCAACCGGGGAGCTGTTTTTT	-	TRBV2	TRBJ2-2	TRBD2
CASSAGTGVYGYTF	TGTGCCAGCAGCGCCGGGACAGGGGTCTATGGCTACACCTTC	once	TRBV2	TRBJ1-2	TRBD1
CASSPGTGDYSNQPQHF	TGTGCCAGCAGCCCAGGGACAGGGGATTATAGCAATCAGCCCCAGCATTTT	-	TRBV7-9	TRBJ1-5	TRBD1
CASSYSRGFGANVLTF	TGTGCCAGCAGTTACTCCAGGGGGTTTGGGGCCAACGTCCTGACTTTC	once	TRBV6-2/TRBV6-3	TRBJ2-6	TRBD1
CASSLVQFGYTF	TGTGCCAGCAGCTTAGTTCAGTTTGGCTACACCTTC	few	TRBV11-2	TRBJ1-2	-
CASSVWTSGGRGSEQYF	TGTGCCAGCAGCGTATGGACTAGCGGGGGCCGGGGAAGCGAGCAGTACTTC	-	TRBV5-6	TRBJ2-7	TRBD2
CASSLAPGQGFYGYTF	TGTGCCAGCAGCTTAGCCCCGGGACAGGGCTTCTATGGCTACACCTTC	once	TRBV7-2	TRBJ1-2	TRBD1
CASSKSGCPQTSGGAPETQYF	TGTGCCAGCAGCAAATCCGGTTGCCCCCAGACTAGCGGGGGGGCCCCAGAGACCCAGTACTTC	-	TRBV21-1	TRBJ2-5	-
CASIPWQNYGYTF	TGTGCCAGCATCCCCTGGCAGAACTATGGCTACACCTTC	-	TRBV5-8	TRBJ1-2	-
CASSWDSSYEQYF	TGTGCCAGCAGCTGGGACAGCTCCTACGAGCAGTACTTC	-	TRBV5-4	TRBJ2-7	TRBD1
CASSLDGSNQPQHF	TGTGCCAGCAGCTTAGACGGGAGCAATCAGCCCCAGCATTTT	-	TRBV7-8	TRBJ1-5	-
CASSLDRGTQETQYF	TGCGCCAGCAGCTTGGACAGGGGGACACAAGAGACCCAGTACTTC	few	TRBV5-1	TRBJ2-5	TRBD1
CATQPYRSGNTEAFF	TGTGCCACCCAACCCTATCGAAGTGGGAACACTGAAGCTTTCTTT	once	TRBV6-5	TRBJ1-1	-